This TCR beta chain comes out of a study of vaccination and CD4 T cells after COVID-19. There are 16 residues in the CDR3. Germline V gene sequence: CDR1 SGHNT, CDR2 YYREEE (reference sequence). V dropped 2 bases and J dropped 0; count of bases not matched to a gene: 4. The Oncomine TCR Beta short-read assay was applied to DNA of cultured CD4+ T cells. Genomic DNA was isolated from CD4+ T cells that had been cultured. TCRdb fed the PCR reads into MiXCR, producing one record per CDR3 protein. The sample shows 6,500 or so distinct CDR3 sequences, approximately 50% of them seen only once. Concerning this clonotype itself: Its antigen is undetermined.

Treatment noted: approximately 10-day PBMC culture with coronavirus spike peptide pools or control peptides (ViraFEST assay). An unexposed donor provided the CD4+ T cells, which were collected before the COVID-19 pandemic (2011-2018). Regarding the study as a whole: A nonsignificant rise from approximately 21 to 38 was seen in the median number of SARS-CoV-2-reactive clonotypes. A comparatively limited set of convalescent patients was examined, with no early post-infection timepoints.

The sample was CD4+ T cells from blood, cultured in vitro. The chain has TRBV5-4 and TRBJ2-1, with 8 bases identical to TRBD2. The source of this sequence is a human donor in good health. This CDR3 is CASSLAGASSYNEQFF. CDR3 nucleotides: TGTGCCAGCAGCTTAGCGGGGGCGAGCTCCTACAATGAGCAGTTCTTC.